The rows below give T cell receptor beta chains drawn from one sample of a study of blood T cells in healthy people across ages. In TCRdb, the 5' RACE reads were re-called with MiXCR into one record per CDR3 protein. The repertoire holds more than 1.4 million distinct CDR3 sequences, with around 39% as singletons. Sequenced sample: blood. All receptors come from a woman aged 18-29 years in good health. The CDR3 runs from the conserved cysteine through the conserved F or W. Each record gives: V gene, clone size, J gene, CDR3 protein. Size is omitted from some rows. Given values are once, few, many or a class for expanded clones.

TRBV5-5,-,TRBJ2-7,CASSLALTGGSYEQYF
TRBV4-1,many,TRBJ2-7,CASSQVSGGNEQYF
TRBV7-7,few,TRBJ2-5,CASSPGTYPGETQYF
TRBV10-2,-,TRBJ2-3,CASSESRGGRDTQYF
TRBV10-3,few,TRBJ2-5,CAISAGTSGGNQETQYF
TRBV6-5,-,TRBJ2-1,CASSYSVGRLAGEGQFF
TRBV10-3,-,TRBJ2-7,CAISESGSSGEQYF
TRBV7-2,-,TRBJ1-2,CASSVYREDCTF
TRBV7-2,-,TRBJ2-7,CASSLGLFPSYEQYF
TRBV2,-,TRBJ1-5,CASRARGSNQPQHF
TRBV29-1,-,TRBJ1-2,CSVTGSYGYTF
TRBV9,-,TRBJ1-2,CASSVDGTPAGYTF
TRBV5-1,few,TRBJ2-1,CASRGTSVVGNEQFF
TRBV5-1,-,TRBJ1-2,CASSFGTPGQPYGYTF
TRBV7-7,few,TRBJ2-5,CASSPGHSQETQYF
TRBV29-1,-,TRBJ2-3,CSVGLAVHPDTQYF
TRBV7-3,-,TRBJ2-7,CASSLIGSYEQYF
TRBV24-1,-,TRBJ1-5,CATSDSQGPTRVPNQPQHF
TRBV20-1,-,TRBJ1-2,CSARGAGGYGYTF
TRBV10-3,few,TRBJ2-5,CAISDFQAEETQYF
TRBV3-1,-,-,CASNRTGYEQYF
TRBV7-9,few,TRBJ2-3,CASSPQSGPDTQYF
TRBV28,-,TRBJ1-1,CAAAGSNTEAFF
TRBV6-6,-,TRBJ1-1,CASNLIVGQMAFF
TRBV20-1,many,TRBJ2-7,CSAREGRVSYEQYF
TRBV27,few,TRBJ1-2,CASSLSAGSHYGYTF
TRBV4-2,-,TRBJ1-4,CASSQDKTLEKLFF
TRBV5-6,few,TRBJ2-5,CASSHTGGPGSTQYF
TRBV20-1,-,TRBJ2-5,CSAPILGAGETQYF
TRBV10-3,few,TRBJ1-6,CAIRGGLEGNSPLHF
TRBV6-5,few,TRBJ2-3,CASSYSSRGSTDTQYF
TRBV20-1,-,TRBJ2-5,CSARYRAYNEQYF
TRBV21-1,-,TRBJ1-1,CASSRRGRVNTEAFF
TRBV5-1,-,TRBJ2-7,CASSVPGAPEQYF
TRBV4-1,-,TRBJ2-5,CASSQGLAGEVRTQYF
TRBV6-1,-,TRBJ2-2,CASSEAGLPGELFF
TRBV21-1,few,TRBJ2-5,CASSKFFPGHNPPIETQYF
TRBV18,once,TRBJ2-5,CAGSPGTLNWETRYF
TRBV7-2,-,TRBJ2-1,CASSSRVSPPDNEQFF
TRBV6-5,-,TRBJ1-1,CASSYLGDSLNTEAFF
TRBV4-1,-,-,CASSQASGSEYNEQYF
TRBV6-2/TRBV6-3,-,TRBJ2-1,CAGGPGGGRYEQFF
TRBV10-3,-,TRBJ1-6,CAISVSWGRENSPLHF
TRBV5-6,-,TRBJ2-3,CASGLSGGEDTQYF
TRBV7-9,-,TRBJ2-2,CASSLAGDTNTGELFF
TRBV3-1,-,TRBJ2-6,CASSRADSDSGANVLTF
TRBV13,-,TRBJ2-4,CASSLIGNIQYF
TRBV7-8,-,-,CASTPGFPYEQYF
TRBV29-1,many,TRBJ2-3,CSGLGLAFSTDTQYF
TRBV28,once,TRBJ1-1,CASTGATSRGSAFF
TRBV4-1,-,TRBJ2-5,CASSPGGLLSLQETQYF
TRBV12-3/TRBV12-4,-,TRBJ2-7,CASSLVSGGQPYEQYF
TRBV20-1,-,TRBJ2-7,CSARDSGRTTHEQYF
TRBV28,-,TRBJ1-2,CASSPRGGGANYGYTF
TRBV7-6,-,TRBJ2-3,CASSKGVKSSTDTQYF